The clone carrying this T cell receptor beta chain was found a few times. Its antigen is unknown. The record originates from a study of identical twins. TCRdb re-analysed the 5' RACE reads in MiXCR, keeping a single row per CDR3 protein. The table includes 210,000 or so distinct CDR3 sequences, around 6.9% detected once. Germline CDR1 LGHDT, CDR2 YNNKEL (reference sequence). The ends lost 2 bases at V and 10 bases at J; junction bases unmatched: 10. This CDR3 has 14 residues. Findings and limits, study-wide: Twins showed weaker excess sharing in their beta out-of-frame sequences. Insertions ran lower in abundant cord blood beta clonotypes, though not in memory repertoires.

The sample was also linked to a second study, of yellow fever vaccine responses in identical twins.

This clonotype was sampled from a woman between 18 and 30 years old in good health. Sequenced: memory (CD45RO+) T cells sorted from blood. This chain connects TRBV3-1 to TRBJ1-1; 7 bases are a match to TRBD1. The CDR3 reads CASSQRGYHRGAFF. CDR3 coding DNA: TGTGCCAGCAGCCAAAGAGGTTATCACAGGGGAGCTTTCTTT.